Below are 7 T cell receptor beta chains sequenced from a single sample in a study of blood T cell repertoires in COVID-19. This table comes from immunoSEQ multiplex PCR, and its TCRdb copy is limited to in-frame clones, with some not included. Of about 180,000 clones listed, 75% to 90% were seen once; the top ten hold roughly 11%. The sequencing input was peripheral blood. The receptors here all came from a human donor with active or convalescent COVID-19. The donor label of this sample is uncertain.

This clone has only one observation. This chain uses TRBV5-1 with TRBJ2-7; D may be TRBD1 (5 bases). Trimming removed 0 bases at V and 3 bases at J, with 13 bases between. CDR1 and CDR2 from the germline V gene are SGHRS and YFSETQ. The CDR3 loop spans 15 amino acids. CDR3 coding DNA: TGCGCCAGCAGCTTGGCCGGAGACAGTCACTACGAGCAGTACTTC. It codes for CASSLAGDSHYEQYF.

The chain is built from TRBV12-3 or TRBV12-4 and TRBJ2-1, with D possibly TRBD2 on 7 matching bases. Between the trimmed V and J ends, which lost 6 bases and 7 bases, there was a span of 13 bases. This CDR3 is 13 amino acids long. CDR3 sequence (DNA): TGTGCCAGCAGAAGGGGGGGCTTTAATGAGCAGTTCTTC. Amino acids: CASRRGGFNEQFF.

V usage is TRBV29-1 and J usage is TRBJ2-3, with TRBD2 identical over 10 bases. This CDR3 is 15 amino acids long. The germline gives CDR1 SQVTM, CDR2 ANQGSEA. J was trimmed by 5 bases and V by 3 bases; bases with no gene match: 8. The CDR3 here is CSVDSRLAGEDTQYF. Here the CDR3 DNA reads TGCAGCGTTGACTCGCGGCTAGCGGGAGAAGATACGCAGTATTTT.

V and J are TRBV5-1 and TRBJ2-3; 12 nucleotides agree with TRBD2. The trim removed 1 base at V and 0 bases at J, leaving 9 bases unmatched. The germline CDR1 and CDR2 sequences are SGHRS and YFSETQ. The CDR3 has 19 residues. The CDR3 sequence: CASSLQGLAGPASTDTQYF. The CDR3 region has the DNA TGCGCCAGCAGCTTGCAGGGACTAGCGGGCCCCGCTAGCACAGATACGCAGTATTTT.

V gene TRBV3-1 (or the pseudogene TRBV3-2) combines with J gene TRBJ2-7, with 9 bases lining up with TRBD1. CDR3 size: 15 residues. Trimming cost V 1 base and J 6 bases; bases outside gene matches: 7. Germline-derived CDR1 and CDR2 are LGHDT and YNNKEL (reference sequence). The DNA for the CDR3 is TGTGCCAGCAGCCAAGCGAGACAGGGGGGTAGCGAGCAGTACTTC. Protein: CASSQARQGGSEQYF.

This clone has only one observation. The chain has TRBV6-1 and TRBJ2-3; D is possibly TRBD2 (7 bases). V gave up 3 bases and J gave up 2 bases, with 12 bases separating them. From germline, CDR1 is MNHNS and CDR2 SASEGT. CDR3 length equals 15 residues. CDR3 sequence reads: CASSDGRGFTDTQYF. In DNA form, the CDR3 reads TGTGCCAGCAGTGATGGGAGGGGGTTCACAGATACGCAGTATTTT.

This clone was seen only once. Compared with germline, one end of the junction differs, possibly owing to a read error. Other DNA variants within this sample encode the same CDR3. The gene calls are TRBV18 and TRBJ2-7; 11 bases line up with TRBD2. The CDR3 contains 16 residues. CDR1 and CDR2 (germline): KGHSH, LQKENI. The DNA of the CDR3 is TGTGCCAGCTCACCCCCTGGTAGCGGGAGGGCCGGGGAGCAGTACTTT. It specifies CASSPPGSGRAGEQYF.